This record looks at one TCR beta chain sequence and its context. Trimming cost V 2 bases and J 7 bases; bases outside gene matches: 19. The CDR3 is 21 residues long. Germline lookup yields CDR1 LGHNT and CDR2 FRNRAP. This sample is part of a study of shared clonotypes between healthy human individuals. Naivety among CD8 cells was defined by CD45RO negativity and positive CCR7 selection, thereby excluding terminally differentiated effector memory CD45RA+ cells. Assay: immunoSEQ multiplex PCR; the TCRdb copy retains only in-frame clones and omits some. The sample has hundreds of thousands of clones, about 90% seen once.

The V gene is TRBV12-5, the J gene TRBJ2-1, with TRBD2 matching over 14 bases. The material sequenced was naive CD8+ T cells sorted from blood. This clonotype originated in a man aged 25-40 years in good health. The CDR3 spells CASGLPPGRGLAGVRGNEQFF. CDR3 coding DNA: TGTGCTAGTGGTTTGCCACCCGGGCGGGGACTAGCGGGAGTCAGGGGGAATGAGCAGTTCTTC.